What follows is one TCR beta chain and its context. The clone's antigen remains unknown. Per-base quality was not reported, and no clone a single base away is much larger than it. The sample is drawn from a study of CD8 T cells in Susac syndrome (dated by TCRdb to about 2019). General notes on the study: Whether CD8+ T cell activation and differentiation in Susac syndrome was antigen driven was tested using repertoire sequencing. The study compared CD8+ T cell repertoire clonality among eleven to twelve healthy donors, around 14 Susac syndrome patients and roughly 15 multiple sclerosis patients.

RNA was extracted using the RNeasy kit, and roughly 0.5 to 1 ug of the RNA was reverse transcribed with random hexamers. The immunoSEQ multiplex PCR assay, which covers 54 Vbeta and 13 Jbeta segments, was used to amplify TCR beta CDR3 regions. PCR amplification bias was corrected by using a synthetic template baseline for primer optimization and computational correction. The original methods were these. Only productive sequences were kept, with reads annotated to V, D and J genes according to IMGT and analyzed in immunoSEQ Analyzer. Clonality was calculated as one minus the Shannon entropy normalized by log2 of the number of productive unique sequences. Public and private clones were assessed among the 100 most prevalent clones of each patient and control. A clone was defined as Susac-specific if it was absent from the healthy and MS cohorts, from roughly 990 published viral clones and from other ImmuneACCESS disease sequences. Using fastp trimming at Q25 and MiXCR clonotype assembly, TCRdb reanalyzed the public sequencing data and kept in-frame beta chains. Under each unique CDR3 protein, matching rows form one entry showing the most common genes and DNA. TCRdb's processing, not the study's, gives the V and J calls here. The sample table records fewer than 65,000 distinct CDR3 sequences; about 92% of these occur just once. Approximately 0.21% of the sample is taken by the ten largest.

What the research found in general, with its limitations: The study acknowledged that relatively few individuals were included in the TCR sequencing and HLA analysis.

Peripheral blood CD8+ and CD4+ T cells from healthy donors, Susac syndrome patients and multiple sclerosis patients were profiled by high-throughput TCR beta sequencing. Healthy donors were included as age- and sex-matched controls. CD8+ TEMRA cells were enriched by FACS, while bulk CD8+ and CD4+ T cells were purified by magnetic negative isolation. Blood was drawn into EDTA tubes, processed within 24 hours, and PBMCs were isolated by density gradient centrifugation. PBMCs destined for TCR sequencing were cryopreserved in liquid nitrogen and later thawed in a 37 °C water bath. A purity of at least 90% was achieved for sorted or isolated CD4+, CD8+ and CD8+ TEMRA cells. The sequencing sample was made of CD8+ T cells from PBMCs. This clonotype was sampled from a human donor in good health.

The DNA is TGTGCCAGCAGTTTAGAACCAGGACCGTATGGCTACACCTTC. Its protein is CASSLEPGPYGYTF. The chain links TRBV12-3 or TRBV12-4 with TRBJ1-2, with the D gene too uncertain to name. A distance of 11 bases separates the germline ends of V and J, which lose 1 base and 5 bases respectively. The CDR3 numbers 14 residues from cysteine through phenylalanine. The only DNA kept is the CDR3, 42 bases in frame from the first base.